This TCR beta chain was captured by sequencing in a study of OX40 agonist ivuxolimab in advanced cancers. Germline loops: CDR1 MGHRA, CDR2 YSYEKL. This CDR3 region has 15 residues. V shed 3 bases and J 4 bases; nucleotides not matched to a gene: 7. TCRdb keeps only in-frame clones here, not all; method: immunoSEQ multiplex PCR. The sample yields 60,000 to 65,000 clones, roughly 91% seen once. This chain joins TRBV4-1 and TRBJ2-7, with TRBD1 identical over 9 bases. The sequences come from CD4+ or CD8+ T cells sorted from blood, collected in a trial of the OX40 agonist ivuxolimab. This receptor was obtained from an adult with an advanced solid tumor such as melanoma, head and neck, liver or kidney cancer. Written as DNA, the CDR3 is TGCGCCAGCAGCCAGGCGGACAGGGGAGTTTACGAGCAGTACTTC. Translated, it gives CASSQADRGVYEQYF.